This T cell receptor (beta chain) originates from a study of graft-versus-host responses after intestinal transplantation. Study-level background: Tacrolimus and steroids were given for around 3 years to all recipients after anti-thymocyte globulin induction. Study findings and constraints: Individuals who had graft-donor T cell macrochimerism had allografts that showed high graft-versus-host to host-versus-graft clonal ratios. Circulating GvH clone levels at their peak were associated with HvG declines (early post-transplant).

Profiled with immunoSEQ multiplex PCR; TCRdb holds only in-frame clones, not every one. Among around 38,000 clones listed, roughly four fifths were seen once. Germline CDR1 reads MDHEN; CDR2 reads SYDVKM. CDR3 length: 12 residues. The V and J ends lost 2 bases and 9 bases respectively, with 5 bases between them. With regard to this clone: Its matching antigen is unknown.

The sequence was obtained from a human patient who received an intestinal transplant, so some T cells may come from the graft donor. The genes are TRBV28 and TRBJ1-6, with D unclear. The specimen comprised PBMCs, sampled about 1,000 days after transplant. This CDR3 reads CASSLGVSPLHF. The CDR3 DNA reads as TGTGCCAGCAGTTTAGGGGTTTCACCCCTCCACTTT. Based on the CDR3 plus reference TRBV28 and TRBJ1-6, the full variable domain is DVKVTQSSRYLVKRTGEKVFLECVQDMDHENMFWYRQDPGLGLRLIYFSYDVKMKEKGDIPEGYSVSREKKERFSLILESASTNQTSMYLCASSLGVSPLHFGNGTRLTVT.